The 21 T cell receptor beta chains below were found in one sample sequenced in a study of TIL therapy for anti-PD-1-resistant metastatic lung cancer. The immunoSEQ assay was v3. This table comes from immunoSEQ multiplex PCR, and its TCRdb copy is limited to in-frame clones, with some not included. Of more than 20,000 clones in the sample, approximately 63% were seen once. As to time point: pre-treatment sample, taken before nivolumab and TIL therapy. The tumor samples were excised metastases, mostly pleural nodules or supraclavicular lymph nodes. The sample here was tumor tissue, taken at baseline. The origin of the receptors is a woman aged 30-79 years with non-small cell lung cancer.

This clone was observed a few times. This chain uses TRBV4-1 with TRBJ1-3; D remains unclear. Trimming removed 0 bases at V and 3 bases at J, with 3 bases between. Germline V gene lookup returns CDR1 MGHRA and CDR2 YSYEKL. The CDR3 totals 13 residues. CDR3 DNA: TGCGCCAGCAGCCAAGACGGTGGAAACACCATATATTTT. Its translation: CASSQDGGNTIYF.

This chain links TRBV18 with TRBJ2-3; the D gene could be TRBD1 or TRBD2 (5 bases each). CDR1 is KGHSH, CDR2 LQKENI, per germline. This CDR3 comprises 12 residues. The V end lost 3 bases, the J end lost 4 bases, and 5 bases lay between the germline ends. Here the CDR3 DNA reads TGTGCCAGCTCACCGGGGGCAGATACGCAGTATTTT. The encoded protein is CASSPGADTQYF. Filled out from reference TRBV18 and TRBJ2-3, the complete variable domain reads NAGVMQNPRHLVRRRGQEARLRCSPMKGHSHVYWYRQLPEEGLKFMVYLQKENIIDESGMPKERFSAEFPKEGPSILRIQQVVRGDSAAYFCASSPGADTQYFGPGTRLTVL.

The chain couples TRBV7-2 to TRBJ2-7, with 10 bases aligning to TRBD2. Germline trimming cut 3 bases from V and 6 bases from J; bases unmatched to any gene: 5. CDR1 and CDR2 from the germline V gene are SGHTA and FQGNSA. There are 14 residues in the CDR3. CDR3: CASSFSGRAREQYF. The CDR3 nucleotides read TGTGCCAGCAGCTTCAGCGGGAGGGCCCGCGAGCAGTACTTC.

The sample holds a few counts of this clone. This chain joins TRBV12-5 and TRBJ2-1, with 7 bases aligning to TRBD2. The J segment lost 2 bases and the V segment lost 5 bases, leaving 9 bases of the junction unmatched. The CDR3 consists of 16 residues. Germline assignment: CDR1 LGHNT and CDR2 FRNRAP. The CDR3 DNA is TGTGCTAGTGGTACCGGACTAGGGAATACCTACAATGAGCAGTTCTTC. Protein sequence: CASGTGLGNTYNEQFF.

The rearrangement uses TRBV5-1 and TRBJ2-3, with D tentatively TRBD1 (7 bases). Germline assignment: CDR1 SGHRS and CDR2 YFSETQ. Trimming removed 4 bases at V and 2 bases at J, with 14 bases between. The length of the CDR3 is 15 residues. The CDR3 sequence: CASSGAGQFTDTQYF. The CDR3 nucleotides read TGCGCCAGCAGCGGCGCGGGACAGTTCACAGATACGCAGTATTTT.

This clone has only a few counts. In nucleotides, the CDR3 is TGTGCCAGCAGCGTAGGACTAGTCGCAGATACGCAGTATTTT. This sequence encodes CASSVGLVADTQYF. The V gene is TRBV9, the J gene TRBJ2-3, with a tentative D call TRBD2 (6 bases). Trimming removed 0 bases from V and 4 bases from J, with 9 bases in between. This CDR3 is 14 amino acids long. The germline CDR1 and CDR2 sequences are SGDLS and YYNGEE. Filled out from reference TRBV9 and TRBJ2-3, the complete variable domain reads DSGVTQTPKHLITATGQRVTLRCSPRSGDLSVYWYQQSLDQGLQFLIQYYNGEERAKGNILERFSAQQFPDLHSELNLSSLELGDSALYFCASSVGLVADTQYFGPGTRLTVL.

The rearrangement uses TRBV19 and TRBJ1-4; no clear D. V lost 3 bases to trimming and J lost 4 bases, with 12 bases between them. The CDR3 totals 15 residues. Germline-derived CDR1 and CDR2 are LNHDA and SQIVND (reference sequence). The CDR3 region is CASSIIKAINEKLFF. CDR3 nucleotides: TGTGCCAGTAGTATCATCAAGGCCATTAATGAAAAACTGTTTTTT.

This clone was counted a few times. The J gene is TRBJ2-3, the V gene TRBV6-1, with TRBD1 matching over 9 bases. The CDR3 is 14 amino acids. The germline V gene encodes CDR1 MNHNS and CDR2 SASEGT. Trimming took 5 bases from V and 6 from J; bases not matched to a gene: 6. CDR3 protein: CASSSGQGFDTQYF. CDR3 DNA: TGTGCCAGCAGTTCGGGACAGGGTTTTGATACGCAGTATTTT.

V usage is TRBV5-6 and J usage is TRBJ2-3; D is ambiguous. Germline CDR1 and CDR2: SGHDT and YYEEEE. CDR3 size: 11 residues. V lost 0 bases and J 5 bases, leaving 1 base between the germline ends. The CDR3 nucleotides are TGTGCCAGCAGCTTGGAAGATACGCAGTATTTT. Its protein is CASSLEDTQYF. The whole variable domain, filled in from reference TRBV5-6 and TRBJ2-3, reads DAGVTQSPTHLIKTRGQQVTLRCSPKSGHDTVSWYQQALGQGPQFIFQYYEEEERQRGNFPDRFSGHQFPNYSSELNVNALLLGDSALYLCASSLEDTQYFGPGTRLTVL.

The chain couples TRBV4-1 to TRBJ2-5; 12 nucleotides agree with TRBD2. In germline, CDR1 is MGHRA, CDR2 YSYEKL. The CDR3 runs to 20 residues. The ends lost 0 bases at V and 7 bases at J; junction bases unmatched: 18. This chain's CDR3 is CASSQEVLAGGPFLTRTQYF. The CDR3 region has the DNA TGCGCCAGCAGCCAAGAAGTCCTAGCGGGAGGGCCTTTTTTAACCAGGACCCAGTACTTC.

In this sample, this clone turned up once. The V call is TRBV11-2, the J call TRBJ1-2; 8 bases fit TRBD1. The germline CDR1 and CDR2 sequences are SGHAT and FQNNGV. V lost 5 bases, J lost 7 bases, and 6 bases stayed unmatched. The CDR3 spans 13 residues. CDR3 in amino acids: CASSPTGVFGYTF. CDR3 in DNA: TGTGCCAGCAGCCCGACAGGGGTTTTTGGCTACACCTTC.

This chain links TRBV27 with TRBJ2-1, with TRBD2 matching over 10 bases. V was clipped by 3 bases and J by 5 bases; unmatched bases: 7. Germline CDR1 and CDR2: MNHEY and SMNVEV (reference sequence). The CDR3 contains 16 residues. The CDR3 sequence: CASSLGLAGVNNEQFF. The CDR3 DNA is TGTGCCAGCAGTTTGGGCCTAGCGGGAGTTAACAATGAGCAGTTCTTC.

This clone has only a few counts. V gene TRBV29-1 combines with J gene TRBJ2-1, with 8 bases matching TRBD2. Germline lookup yields CDR1 SQVTM and CDR2 ANQGSEA. This CDR3 has 13 amino acids. V was clipped by 4 bases and J by 4 bases; unmatched bases: 3. The CDR3 reads CSVALAGYNEQFF. CDR3 coding DNA: TGCAGCGTTGCCCTAGCGGGTTACAATGAGCAGTTCTTC.

The chain carries TRBV4-2 and TRBJ2-5, with TRBD1 as a possible D gene (5 bases). Germline-derived CDR1 and CDR2 are LGHNA and YNFKEQ. V lost 0 bases, J lost 2 bases, and 16 bases lay in between. CDR3 length: 17 residues. The DNA for the CDR3 is TGTGCCAGCAGCCAAGATGCGGTTCAGGGTGGGCAAGAGACCCAGTACTTC. Translating gives CASSQDAVQGGQETQYF.

V gene TRBV2 combines with J gene TRBJ2-7; the match to TRBD1 covers 7 bases. With V trimmed by 7 bases and J by 9 bases, 12 bases remained unmatched. Germline V gives CDR1 SNHLY, CDR2 FYNNEI. The CDR3 has 13 residues. CDR3 residues: CASTRDRQKGQYF. The CDR3 region has the DNA TGTGCCAGCACCCGGGACAGACAAAAGGGGCAGTACTTC.

This clone has just one count. V and J are TRBV6-6 and TRBJ1-5; D is perhaps TRBD1 (6 bases). Germline V gives CDR1 MNHNY, CDR2 SVGAGI (reference sequence). The V end lost 5 bases, the J end lost 2 bases, and 16 bases lay between the germline ends. The length of the CDR3 is 16 residues. The CDR3, as DNA: TGTGCCAGCAGTCCCCCCGGACAGTCGGGCAATCAGCCCCAGCATTTT. Translating gives CASSPPGQSGNQPQHF.

The CDR3 coding sequence is TGTGCCAGCAGTCGATGGGAGGAGACCCAGTACTTC. Its translation: CASSRWEETQYF. The chain couples TRBV6-1 to TRBJ2-5; D perhaps matches TRBD2 (5 bases). Trimming left V 5 bases short and J 5 bases short, with 9 bases between. This CDR3 has 12 amino acids. Germline V gives CDR1 MNHNS, CDR2 SASEGT.

The chain carries TRBV6-6 and TRBJ2-1; D is perhaps TRBD1 or TRBD2 (5 bases each). Looked up from germline, CDR1 is MNHNY and CDR2 is SVGAGI (reference sequence). The CDR3 has 14 amino acids. The germline V and J ends were trimmed by 6 bases and 7 bases, with 16 bases remaining between them. CDR3 sequence: CASSPRDRMNEQFF. CDR3 in DNA: TGTGCCAGCAGCCCCCGGGACCGTATGAATGAGCAGTTCTTC.

This chain links TRBV11-2 with TRBJ2-1; 7 nucleotides align to TRBD2. V dropped 0 bases and J dropped 5; count of bases not matched to a gene: 7. The CDR3 has 16 amino acids. Germline V gene data show CDR1 as SGHAT and CDR2 as FQNNGV. CDR3: CASSLDGGRAHNEQFF. The CDR3 DNA sequence: TGTGCCAGCAGCTTAGATGGCGGGAGAGCTCACAATGAGCAGTTCTTC.

This clone has just a few counts. The genes are TRBV10-3 and TRBJ1-2; perhaps TRBD1 as D (5 bases). V lost 7 bases, J lost 4 bases, and 16 bases lay in between. CDR1 is ENHRY, CDR2 SYGVKD, per germline. The CDR3 runs 14 residues. CDR3 coding DNA: TGTGCCATCACCCGGGACGGACCCGTCTATGGCTACACCTTC. Translating it yields CAITRDGPVYGYTF.

J is TRBJ2-1 and V is TRBV7-6; possibly TRBD2 for D (6 bases). The CDR3 is 16 residues long. The germline V gene has CDR1 SGHVS and CDR2 FNYEAQ. Deletions cut 5 bases from V and 5 bases from J, with 19 bases between. The CDR3 sequence: CASSPDYRPMDNEQFF. In DNA form, the CDR3 reads TGTGCCAGCAGCCCGGACTACCGCCCGATGGACAATGAGCAGTTCTTC.